This T cell receptor beta chain was documented in a study of identical twins' blood T cells. Remarks on this clonotype: Its antigen is undetermined.

Libraries were made from RNA as TCR cDNA, using a modified protocol. TCRdb processed the 5' RACE reads anew with MiXCR; each CDR3 protein has one entry. The sample consists of about 370,000 distinct CDR3 sequences, about 28% of them appearing once. Trimming shortened V by 1 base and J by 4 bases, and 14 bases separated the two germline ends. The germline CDR1 and CDR2 sequences are LNHNV and YYDKDF (reference sequence). There are 16 residues in the CDR3. The donors were healthy female monozygous twins, three pairs in total. Study-level points and caveats: Twins shared more top CDR3 clonotypes than unrelated donors did.

Sequencing was performed on PBMCs. This receptor was taken from a woman aged 18-50 years in good health. The rearrangement uses TRBV15 and TRBJ1-5; no definite D call. CDR3 sequence reads: CATSRVPGIGNQPQHF. CDR3 DNA: TGTGCCACCAGCAGAGTTCCGGGGATTGGAAATCAGCCCCAGCATTTT. Full variable domain (rest looked up from reference TRBV15 and TRBJ1-5): DAMVIQNPRYQVTQFGKPVTLSCSQTLNHNVMYWYQQKSSQAPKLLFHYYDKDFNNEADTPDNFQSRRPNTSFCFLDIRSPGLGDTAMYLCATSRVPGIGNQPQHFGDGTRLSIL.